This T cell receptor (beta chain) was found in a study of cytotoxic CD8 clonotypes in ibrutinib-treated CLL. Data came from immunoSEQ multiplex PCR; TCRdb stores just in-frame clones and leaves some out. The table has 65,000 to 80,000 clones, less than 90% seen once. The J segment lost 4 bases and the V segment lost 7 bases, leaving 4 bases of the junction unmatched. This CDR3 has 13 amino acids. Germline CDR1 reads MNHEY; CDR2 reads SMNVEV (reference sequence). This receptor was identified in a human donor with chronic lymphocytic leukemia. The chain joins TRBV27 to TRBJ2-3, with 8 bases identical to TRBD1. Sequenced here: PBMCs, sampled after 24 months of ibrutinib treatment. CDR3 in amino acids: CASTMTGADTQYF. The CDR3 nucleotides read TGTGCCAGCACCATGACAGGGGCAGATACGCAGTATTTT.